This TCR beta chain originates from a study of T cell repertoires in cytomegalovirus infection. Study summary: Recently identified HLA-C-restricted CMV epitopes and well-studied HLA-B-restricted CMV epitopes were used by the study.

Using its own MiXCR run on the reads, TCRdb lists one record per CDR3 protein. This repertoire shows over 100,000 distinct CDR3 sequences, around 31% found once; its top ten account for 80% to 85%. This clonotype occurred a few times. Its specificity is unknown. Sequences were derived from CD8+ T cells from cultured PBMCs, sampled from culture after CMV antigen stimulation. The TCR originated in a human donor in good health (CMV status not recorded). Some clones in this sample may be carry-over from other donors' samples.

DNA of the CDR3: TGTGCCAGCAGCGTCTCGTCGGGAGGGCAGCCCCAGCATTTT. It translates to CASSVSSGGQPQHF. The chain uses TRBV9 and TRBJ1-5; D gene ambiguous. The germline gives CDR1 SGDLS, CDR2 YYNGEE. The CDR3 loop spans 14 amino acids. V lost 2 bases and J 7 bases, leaving 13 bases between the germline ends.